The sequence of this T cell receptor beta chain was determined in a study of blood T cell repertoires in COVID-19. Study-level information: Samples representing acute and convalescent COVID-19 were sourced from the United States, Italy and Spain. T cells, B-cell-depleted T cells, or PBMCs provided the cDNA or gDNA that served as material.

How the authors handled the data: Nucleated cell number was recorded as an estimate derived from reference gene primer amplification. Libraries were prepared by immunoSEQ multiplex PCR; TCRdb keeps only in-frame clonotypes and omits some of them. V and J calls and clone size are as listed in that table; D and trimming were resolved from the DNA. In the table there are 150,000 or so clones, 77% of which are singletons. Trimming pared 7 bases from V and 1 base from J, leaving 16 bases between. Looked up from germline, CDR1 is MNHEY and CDR2 is SVGAGI. The CDR3 consists of 15 residues. The chain uses TRBV6-5 and TRBJ1-1, with D perhaps TRBD1 (5 bases). This TCR was sampled from a woman aged 50 to 65 with active or convalescent COVID-19. Sequences were obtained from peripheral blood. The CDR3 loop reads CASIPQGVGNTEAFF. The CDR3 bases are TGTGCCAGCATCCCCCAGGGTGTGGGGAACACTGAAGCTTTCTTT.